Listed here are 5 T cell receptor beta chains from one sample, sequenced in a study of blood T cell repertoires in COVID-19. Method: immunoSEQ multiplex PCR; TCRdb's copy keeps in-frame clones and lacks some. The table records roughly 100,000 clones, roughly 71% of them present only once. What was sequenced was peripheral blood. The origin of the receptors is an elderly woman with acute or convalescent COVID-19.

The CDR3 loop reads CASRVGHRGISEKLFF. The CDR3 DNA is TGTGCCAGCAGGGTGGGGCACAGGGGTATAAGTGAAAAACTGTTTTTT. V is TRBV5-4 and J is TRBJ1-4, with 7 bases aligning to TRBD1. The CDR3 has 16 residues. V shed 5 bases and J 7 bases; nucleotides not matched to a gene: 14. From germline, CDR1 is SGHNT and CDR2 YYREEE (reference sequence).

The chain couples TRBV5-4 to TRBJ2-1; TRBD2 agrees at 8 bases. The CDR3 length is 15 residues. Germline-derived CDR1 and CDR2 are SGHNT and YYREEE (reference sequence). The V and J ends lost 4 bases and 4 bases, in that order; junction bases with no gene match: 7. In nucleotides, the CDR3 is TGTGCCAGCAGCCCCAGCGGGAGTAGGTACAATGAGCAGTTCTTC. The encoded protein is CASSPSGSRYNEQFF.

The chain combines TRBV6-5 with TRBJ1-2, with D maybe TRBD1 (6 bases). Germline values: CDR1 MNHEY, CDR2 SVGAGI. The CDR3 runs 15 residues. V was clipped by 0 bases and J by 8 bases, with 16 bases between them. In nucleotides, the CDR3 is TGTGCCAGCAGTTACTCGACTTCTTGGGGGCACGGCTACACCTTC. Translating it yields CASSYSTSWGHGYTF.

The J gene is TRBJ1-2, the V gene TRBV7-9, with D possibly matching TRBD1 (5 bases). The germline V gene encodes CDR1 SEHNR and CDR2 FQNEAQ (reference sequence). This CDR3 contains 14 residues. V shed 2 bases and J shed 6 bases, with 13 bases lying between them. CDR3 nucleotide sequence: TGTGCCAGCAGCTTAAGTATGGGCAGGGATGGCTACACCTTC. Translating gives CASSLSMGRDGYTF.

This clone has only one observation. The chain employs TRBV7-3 and TRBJ2-5; tentatively, D is TRBD2 (5 bases). The length of the CDR3 is 14 residues. Germline CDR1 is SGHTA and CDR2 is FQGTGA. Trimming stripped 2 bases from V and 5 bases from J, with 12 bases between. The CDR3 DNA sequence: TGTGCCAGCAGCTTAGGTTTAACGGGGGAGACCCAGTACTTC. This translates into CASSLGLTGETQYF.